This T cell receptor beta chain was profiled in a study of beta chain features in type 1 diabetes. Whole-study context: The samples had approximately 100,000,000 sorted cells examined in all.

Study results and caveats: The study found that naive, central memory and Treg TCRB repertoires appeared more similar in patients than in healthy donors. Type 1 diabetes patients had VDJ junctions that carried fewer insertions and more deletions. TCRB CDR3s from Type 1 diabetes patients were moderately but significantly shorter in all four CD4+ subsets.

Expressed TCRB transcripts were sequenced, since all the RNA that had been isolated was reverse transcribed. Profiling relied on immunoSEQ multiplex PCR, and the TCRdb table lists in-frame clones only, not all of them. The sample contains approximately 150,000 clones, more than 9% of which appear only once. The V segment lost 1 base and the J segment 10 bases; nucleotides outside the gene matches: 7. The CDR3 is 15 residues long. Germline CDR1 SGHVS, CDR2 FNYEAQ. This clone has more than one count but fewer than ten. Antigen unknown. The chain employs TRBV7-6 and TRBJ1-4, with 9 bases fitting TRBD1. The clonotype originates from a man between 18 and 35 years old in good health. Sequencing input: naive CD4+ T cells from blood. The chain's CDR3 is CASSLVGDRVGKLFF. In DNA form, the CDR3 reads TGTGCCAGCAGCTTAGTGGGGGACAGGGTGGGAAAACTGTTTTTT.